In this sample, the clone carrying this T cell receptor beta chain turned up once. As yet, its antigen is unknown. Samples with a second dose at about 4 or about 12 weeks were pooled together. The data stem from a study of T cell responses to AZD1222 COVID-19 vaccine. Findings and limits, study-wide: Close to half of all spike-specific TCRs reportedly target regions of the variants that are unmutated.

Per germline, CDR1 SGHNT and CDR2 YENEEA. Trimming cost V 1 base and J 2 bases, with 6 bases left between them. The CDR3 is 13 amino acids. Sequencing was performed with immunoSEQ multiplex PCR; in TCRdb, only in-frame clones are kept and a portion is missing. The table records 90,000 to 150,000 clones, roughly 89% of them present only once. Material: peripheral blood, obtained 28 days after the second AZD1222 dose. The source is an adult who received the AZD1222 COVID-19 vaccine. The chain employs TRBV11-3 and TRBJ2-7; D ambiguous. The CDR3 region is CASSLGRTYEQYF. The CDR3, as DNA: TGTGCCAGCAGCTTAGGGCGAACCTACGAGCAGTACTTC.